This TCR beta chain originates from a study of blood T cell repertoires in COVID-19. Sequencing used immunoSEQ multiplex PCR; TCRdb keeps in-frame clones, though not all of them. The data contain about 530,000 clones, about 89% of them singletons. The V and J ends lost 3 bases and 0 bases respectively, with 6 bases between them. The CDR3 consists of 14 residues. The germline CDR1 and CDR2 sequences are KGHDR and SFDVKD. Sequencing was carried out using peripheral blood. This rearrangement joins TRBV24-1 to TRBJ2-3; tentative D call: TRBD2 (5 bases). This TCR derives from a woman in her forties or fifties with COVID-19, enrolled during active disease. The CDR3 reads CATSDPGSTDTQYF. In DNA form, the CDR3 reads TGTGCCACCAGTGATCCGGGAAGCACAGATACGCAGTATTTT.